This entry lists 27 T cell receptor beta chains sequenced from one sample in a study of T cells in Graves' hyperthyroidism and ophthalmopathy. Amplified TCR beta CDR3 regions derived from RNA transcripts. The HTBI primer set was used in a first-round RT-PCR of the TCR CDR3. A single record per CDR3 protein comes from TCRdb applying MiXCR to the multiplex PCR reads. The data contain under 350,000 distinct CDR3 sequences, around 23% of them singletons. The material sequenced was blood. The receptors stem from a woman between 50 and 59 years old with Graves' hyperthyroidism.

This clonotype occurred a few times. The chain employs TRBV20-1 and TRBJ2-1, with D possibly matching TRBD2 (6 bases). Germline loops: CDR1 DFQATT, CDR2 SNEGSKA (reference sequence). The length of the CDR3 is 16 residues. V dropped 0 bases and J dropped 5 bases, with 17 bases sitting between them. CDR3 loop: CSARDRGGRTHNEQFF. CDR3 nucleotides: TGCAGTGCTAGAGATCGAGGAGGGCGGACCCACAATGAGCAGTTCTTC.

The chain joins TRBV2 to TRBJ1-1, with D tentatively TRBD1 (6 bases). Trimming cost V 4 bases and J 1 base, with 10 bases left between them. The CDR3 spans 14 residues. The germline V gene encodes CDR1 SNHLY and CDR2 FYNNEI. The CDR3 is CASSAGQWNTEAFF. The CDR3 DNA reads as TGTGCCAGCAGTGCGGGACAATGGAACACTGAAGCTTTCTTT.

The chain recombines TRBV13 with TRBJ1-4, with D possibly TRBD1 on 5 matching bases. The CDR3 sequence is 14 residues long. Trimming cost V 2 bases and J 4 bases, with 8 bases left between them. Germline CDR1 is PRHDT and CDR2 is FYEKMQ (reference sequence). CDR3 region: CASSLIRVNEKLFF. CDR3 DNA sequence: TGTGCCAGCAGCTTAATCAGGGTTAATGAAAAACTGTTTTTT.

This clonotype was recorded at least ten times. This chain uses TRBV28 with TRBJ2-1; 11 nucleotides line up with TRBD2. This CDR3 has 15 residues. From germline, CDR1 is MDHEN and CDR2 SYDVKM. J lost 6 bases, V lost 2 bases, and 3 bases had no gene match. As DNA, the CDR3 is TGTGCCAGCAGTTTACCTAGCGGGAGGTCCAATGAGCAGTTCTTC. It translates to CASSLPSGRSNEQFF.

This clonotype was seen at least ten times. The rearrangement links TRBV18 to TRBJ1-1, with D possibly matching TRBD1 (6 bases). CDR1 is KGHSH, CDR2 LQKENI, per germline. Trimming pared 3 bases from V and 1 base from J, leaving 12 bases between. There are 15 residues in the CDR3. CDR3 in DNA: TGTGCCAGCTCACCTTCCTCGGACAGGAACACTGAAGCTTTCTTT. It yields the protein CASSPSSDRNTEAFF. The full variable domain, rest sourced from reference TRBV18 and TRBJ1-1, is NAGVMQNPRHLVRRRGQEARLRCSPMKGHSHVYWYRQLPEEGLKFMVYLQKENIIDESGMPKERFSAEFPKEGPSILRIQQVVRGDSAAYFCASSPSSDRNTEAFFGQGTRLTVV.

This clonotype was observed many times. This chain connects TRBV30 to TRBJ2-5; possibly TRBD2 for D (5 bases). The CDR3 loop spans 15 amino acids. V lost 2 bases and J 5 bases, leaving 18 bases between the germline ends. Germline V gene data show CDR1 as GTSNPN and CDR2 as SVGIG (reference sequence). Here the CDR3 reads CAWSKPGVLAETQYF. In DNA, the CDR3 is TGTGCCTGGAGTAAGCCCGGGGTCCTGGCCGAGACCCAGTACTTC.

This rearrangement joins TRBV12-3 or TRBV12-4 to TRBJ2-3, with TRBD2 matching over 11 bases. Losses at the gene ends were 0 bases for V and 1 base for J; bases not matched to a gene: 6. The length of the CDR3 is 18 residues. DNA for the CDR3: TGTGCCAGCAGTTTAGCCCTAAAACTAGCGGGAGGCACAGATACGCAGTATTTT. Translated, it gives CASSLALKLAGGTDTQYF.

This clonotype was observed at least ten times. This chain's CDR3 is CASTWGQSSNQPQHF. The CDR3 coding sequence is TGTGCCAGCACCTGGGGACAGAGTAGCAATCAGCCCCAGCATTTT. The chain is built from TRBV28 and TRBJ1-5, with 7 positions matching TRBD1. This CDR3 spans 15 amino acids. CDR1 and CDR2 (germline): MDHEN, SYDVKM. Unmatched junction bases numbered 6, after V lost 7 bases and J lost 0 bases.

V usage is TRBV2 and J usage is TRBJ2-5; maybe TRBD1 (6 bases). Germline values: CDR1 SNHLY, CDR2 FYNNEI. V was trimmed by 7 bases and J by 0 bases, leaving 12 bases between them. This CDR3 has 14 residues. The CDR3 is CASIEGGYQETQYF. For the CDR3, the DNA is TGTGCCAGCATCGAAGGGGGATACCAAGAGACCCAGTACTTC.

This clonotype was seen more than once but under ten times. The CDR3 loop reads CASSQRARRDSNYEQYF. The CDR3 region has the DNA TGTGCCAGCAGCCAGAGGGCCCGCAGGGACTCGAATTACGAGCAGTACTTC. The V gene is TRBV14, the J gene TRBJ2-7, with D tentatively TRBD2 (6 bases). V lost 3 bases, J lost 4 bases, and 22 bases lay in between. Germline lookup yields CDR1 SGHDN and CDR2 FVKESK. CDR3 size: 17 residues.

The chain links TRBV6-1 to TRBJ1-6, with D possibly being TRBD1 (6 bases). The CDR3 runs to 13 residues. CDR1 is MNHNS and CDR2 is SASEGT in the germline V gene. Trimming removed 8 bases at V and 7 bases at J, with 12 bases between. CDR3 sequence reads: CASRDIWNSPLHF. The CDR3 coding sequence is TGTGCCAGCCGGGACATCTGGAATTCACCCCTCCACTTT.

This clonotype was found many times. V usage is TRBV28 and J usage is TRBJ1-5; D may be TRBD1 (6 bases). The CDR3 totals 13 residues. Looked up from germline, CDR1 is MDHEN and CDR2 is SYDVKM. Trimming pared 4 bases from V and 5 bases from J, leaving 9 bases between. Here the CDR3 DNA reads TGTGCCAGCAGTTATTACAGGGATCAGCCCCAGCATTTT. This sequence encodes CASSYYRDQPQHF.

This clonotype occurred many times. The chain couples TRBV18 to TRBJ2-7, with 10 bases fitting TRBD1. Germline V gene data show CDR1 as KGHSH and CDR2 as LQKENI. The CDR3 loop spans 15 amino acids. V lost 2 bases to trimming and J lost 2 bases; unmatched junction nucleotides: 3. The DNA for the CDR3 is TGTGCCAGCTCACCAGGACAGGGGGGTACCTACGAGCAGTACTTC. Its translation: CASSPGQGGTYEQYF.

This clonotype was recorded at least ten times. This sequence joins TRBV20-1 and TRBJ1-2; D ambiguous. The CDR3 spans 15 residues. CDR1 DFQATT and CDR2 SNEGSKA come from the germline V gene (reference sequence). V lost 3 bases, J lost 0 bases, and 14 bases lay in between. The CDR3 spells CSARIRRKANYGYTF. The CDR3 DNA reads TGCAGTGCTAGGATACGAAGAAAAGCTAACTATGGCTACACCTTC.

The sample holds many counts of this clonotype. This chain joins TRBV14 and TRBJ2-3, with 13 positions matching TRBD2. This CDR3 has 17 amino acids. The germline V gene has CDR1 SGHDN and CDR2 FVKESK. The V and J ends lost 4 bases and 2 bases, in that order; junction bases with no gene match: 6. In DNA form, the CDR3 reads TGTGCCAGCAGCCGACGGACTAGCGGGAGAAACACAGATACGCAGTATTTT. Translating gives CASSRRTSGRNTDTQYF. Variable domain in full (rest from reference TRBV14 and TRBJ2-3): EAGVTQFPSHSVIEKGQTVTLRCDPISGHDNLYWYRRVMGKEIKFLLHFVKESKQDESGMPNNRFLAERTGGTYSTLKVQPAELEDSGVYFCASSRRTSGRNTDTQYFGPGTRLTVL.

There are a few counts of this clonotype. The rearrangement links TRBV2 to TRBJ2-6; 9 bases map to TRBD1. The CDR3 is 14 residues long. Germline CDR1 and CDR2: SNHLY and FYNNEI. The V segment lost 9 bases and the J segment 12 bases; nucleotides outside the gene matches: 12. CDR3 DNA sequence: TGTGCCAGGGGGACAGGGTCTTCCCCCCCCGTCCTGACTTTC. It yields the protein CARGTGSSPPVLTF.

This rearrangement joins TRBV4-1 to TRBJ2-2; tentative D call: TRBD2 (5 bases). Per germline, CDR1 MGHRA and CDR2 YSYEKL. The CDR3 extends over 17 amino acids. The V and J ends lost 0 bases and 4 bases respectively, with 15 bases between them. The CDR3 DNA follows: TGCGCCAGCAGCCAAGATCCAGAGGGATGGAGCACCGGGGAGCTGTTTTTT. Encoded protein: CASSQDPEGWSTGELFF.

With respect to this clonotype: Possible read error: a much larger clone is one base away. The chain links TRBV28 to TRBJ1-2, with D hard to call. The germline V gene has CDR1 MDHEN and CDR2 SYDVKM. Trimming left V 4 bases short and J 8 bases short, with 11 bases between. The length of the CDR3 is 12 residues. CDR3 protein: CASSSLEVGYTF. Written as DNA, the CDR3 is TGTGCCAGCAGTTCACTTGAGGTCGGCTACACCTTC.

This clonotype was observed many times. The chain joins TRBV5-5 to TRBJ2-2, with D hard to call. Per the germline V gene, CDR1 is SGHKS and CDR2 is YYEKEE (reference sequence). This CDR3 comprises 17 residues. Trimming removed 5 bases at V and 0 bases at J, with 17 bases between. The CDR3 nucleotides are TGTGCCAGCAGATCTCGTGGGGTTCCGGCGAACACCGGGGAGCTGTTTTTT. This codes for CASRSRGVPANTGELFF.

This clonotype has ten or more counts. The rearrangement joins TRBV28 to TRBJ2-5; 10 bases are a match to TRBD2. Germline V lookup: CDR1 MDHEN, CDR2 SYDVKM. With 6 bases clipped from V and 5 bases from J, the junction kept 9 bases outside the gene matches. This CDR3 has 15 residues. The DNA of the CDR3 is TGTGCCAGCAGCACACCCCTAGCGGGGGATGAGACCCAGTACTTC. Protein sequence: CASSTPLAGDETQYF. Full variable domain (rest looked up from reference TRBV28 and TRBJ2-5): DVKVTQSSRYLVKRTGEKVFLECVQDMDHENMFWYRQDPGLGLRLIYFSYDVKMKEKGDIPEGYSVSREKKERFSLILESASTNQTSMYLCASSTPLAGDETQYFGPGTRLLVL.

The V call is TRBV28, the J call TRBJ1-2; D gene unclear. The CDR3 length is 12 residues. V lost 6 bases and J 7 bases, leaving 12 bases between the germline ends. CDR1 and CDR2 (germline): MDHEN, SYDVKM. DNA of the CDR3: TGTGCCAGCAGCTTAGGCTACGGTGGCTACACCTTC. It specifies CASSLGYGGYTF.

This clonotype was recorded at least ten times. The chain couples TRBV2 to TRBJ1-4; D is possibly TRBD1 (5 bases). This CDR3 is 15 amino acids long. The V gene lost 5 bases and the J gene lost 10 bases, with 20 bases spanning the gap. Germline V gives CDR1 SNHLY, CDR2 FYNNEI. The DNA of the CDR3 is TGTGCCAGCAGTCGAGAGGGGACCGTCCGTGGAAAACTGTTTTTT. It yields the protein CASSREGTVRGKLFF.

This clonotype was found a few times. This chain uses TRBV7-9 with TRBJ1-6; D is uncertain. The CDR3 has 14 residues. Per the germline V gene, CDR1 is SEHNR and CDR2 is FQNEAQ (reference sequence). Trimming pared 2 bases from V and 10 bases from J, leaving 12 bases between. The CDR3 reads CASSLTPPGSPLHF. CDR3 DNA sequence: TGTGCCAGCAGCTTAACCCCCCCGGGGTCACCCCTCCACTTT.

The chain is built from TRBV6-9 and TRBJ2-1; D is unclear. The ends were cut back, 3 bases at V and 10 bases at J, with 10 bases in the middle. CDR1 and CDR2 (germline): MNHGY, SVAAGI. The CDR3 is 12 amino acids. This CDR3 is CASSYKLLEQFF. The CDR3 DNA follows: TGTGCCAGCAGTTACAAACTTCTCGAGCAGTTCTTC.

This clonotype has at least ten counts. The chain joins TRBV20-1 to TRBJ1-1, with 9 bases identical to TRBD1. CDR3 length: 14 residues. After removal of 0 bases from V and 5 bases from J, the junction contained 4 bases not matched to a gene. Germline loops: CDR1 DFQATT, CDR2 SNEGSKA (reference sequence). The CDR3 sequence is CSARDPGQGTEAFF. The DNA of the CDR3 is TGCAGTGCTAGAGATCCCGGACAGGGGACTGAAGCTTTCTTT.

This clonotype was seen a single time. V is TRBV20-1 and J is TRBJ2-6; D tentatively fits TRBD1 or TRBD2 (6 bases each). V was cut by 2 bases and J by 0 bases, with 17 bases left in between. The V gene's germline CDR1 is DFQATT and CDR2 SNEGSKA (reference sequence). The CDR3 sequence is 18 residues long. The CDR3 is CSARSWLGGPSGANVLTF. CDR3 DNA: TGCAGTGCTAGATCCTGGCTAGGGGGGCCCTCTGGGGCCAACGTCCTGACTTTC.

This clonotype was observed at least ten times. The gene calls are TRBV5-1 and TRBJ2-1, with TRBD1 as a possible D gene (5 bases). The CDR3 runs to 12 residues. Trimming shortened V by 5 bases and J by 6 bases, and 9 bases separated the two germline ends. Germline V lookup: CDR1 SGHRS, CDR2 YFSETQ. The CDR3 DNA reads TGCGCCAGCAGTTCCCAGGGCAATGAGCAGTTCTTC. Translation gives CASSSQGNEQFF.